Listed below are T cell receptor beta chains from one sample, sequenced in a study of T cell changes during pregnancy in multiple sclerosis. The method was immunoSEQ multiplex PCR; TCRdb's version includes in-frame clones alone and lacks a portion of them. The sample yields tens of thousands of clones, almost 90% seen once. The sequenced sample was peripheral blood, obtained in the first trimester of pregnancy. These TCRs come from a female donor in good health, enrolled as a control in a pregnancy study. CDR3s include the opening cysteine and the closing phenylalanine or tryptophan. D genes are given only for firm matches. Clone size appears in some rows only: once, few, many, or a class for an expanded clone.

>TRBV7-2|TRBJ2-5|NA|NA
CASSLGSGKETQYF
TGTGCCAGCAGCTTAGGGTCGGGGAAGGAGACCCAGTACTTC
>TRBV9|TRBJ2-1|NA|TRBD2
CASSVAGGSYNEQFF
TGTGCCAGCAGCGTAGCGGGGGGCTCCTACAATGAGCAGTTCTTC
>TRBV5-4|TRBJ2-3|NA|TRBD2
CASSLGLAGGGRDTQYF
TGTGCCAGCAGCTTGGGTCTAGCGGGAGGAGGAAGAGATACGCAGTATTTT
>TRBV11-2|TRBJ1-6|NA|NA
CASRRANRVNSPLHF
TGTGCCAGCAGACGAGCTAACAGGGTCAATTCACCCCTCCACTTT
>TRBV5-8|TRBJ2-7|NA|NA
CASNYGVISYEQYF
TGTGCCAGCAATTATGGAGTCATCTCCTACGAGCAGTACTTC
>TRBV6-1|TRBJ2-7|NA|TRBD1
CASSELGDRGEQYF
TGTGCCAGCAGTGAATTAGGGGACAGGGGCGAGCAGTACTTC
>TRBV10-1|TRBJ1-1|NA|NA
CASSEYPRVSMNTEAFF
TGCGCCAGCAGTGAGTACCCCCGGGTTAGCATGAACACTGAAGCTTTCTTT
>TRBV10-3|TRBJ1-3|NA|NA
CATLGGNSGNTIYF
TGTGCCACTTTAGGAGGGAACTCTGGAAACACCATATATTTT
>TRBV5-1|TRBJ2-2|NA|NA
CASSLRTSTGELFF
TGCGCCAGCAGCCTGAGGACAAGCACCGGGGAGCTGTTTTTT
>TRBV19|TRBJ1-2|few|TRBD1
CASSLRDSYGYTF
TGTGCCAGTAGTCTTAGGGACAGCTATGGCTACACCTTC
>TRBV4-1|TRBJ2-1|NA|NA
CASSQAGGSRLHEQFF
TGCGCCAGCAGCCAGGCCGGGGGTAGTAGGCTCCATGAGCAGTTCTTC
>TRBV28|TRBJ2-4|NA|TRBD1
CASSLNLQGQNIQYF
TGTGCCAGCAGTTTAAATCTACAGGGACAGAACATTCAGTACTTC
>TRBV15|TRBJ1-2|few|NA
CATSEGGNRYGYTF
TGTGCCACCAGCGAGGGAGGCAATCGCTATGGCTACACCTTC
>TRBV5-4|TRBJ2-3|NA|NA
CASSLGLDTQYF
TGTGCCAGCAGCTTGGGTCTAGATACGCAGTATTTT
>TRBV7-9|TRBJ2-5|NA|NA
CASSRTSGTGDWTQYF
TGTGCCAGCAGCAGAACATCCGGGACTGGTGATTGGACCCAGTACTTC
>TRBV7-2|TRBJ2-2|NA|NA
CASSPWRGGELFF
TGTGCCAGCAGCCCATGGAGGGGCGGGGAGCTGTTTTTT
>TRBV2|TRBJ1-6|NA|NA
CASSTQGPSSYNSPLHF
TGTGCCAGCAGTACCCAGGGTCCCAGCTCCTATAATTCACCCCTCCACTTT
>TRBV6-6|TRBJ2-5|NA|TRBD1
CASSLGRGRLQTQYF
TGTGCCAGCAGCCTCGGTAGGGGGCGCCTTCAGACCCAGTACTTC
>TRBV5-1|TRBJ2-1|few|TRBD2
CASSSLAGGPNEQFF
TGCGCCAGCAGCTCCCTAGCGGGGGGGCCGAATGAGCAGTTCTTC
>TRBV2|TRBJ1-2|NA|NA
CASSPWTWKGSYGYTF
TGTGCCAGCAGTCCCTGGACCTGGAAGGGGTCCTATGGCTACACCTTC
>TRBV5-4|TRBJ2-4|NA|TRBD2
CASSRASGGPQNIQYF
TGTGCCAGCAGCCGCGCTAGCGGGGGGCCCCAAAACATTCAGTACTTC
>TRBV11-2|TRBJ1-1|once|NA
CASSSGPGTEAFF
TGTGCCAGCAGCAGTGGGCCGGGGACTGAAGCTTTCTTT
>TRBV9|TRBJ1-5|NA|NA
CASTRGADSNQPQHF
TGTGCCAGCACCAGGGGCGCGGATAGCAATCAGCCCCAGCATTTT
>TRBV2|TRBJ2-1|NA|TRBD2
CASTRWRTGTSGWNEQFF
TGTGCCAGCACTAGGTGGAGGACCGGGACTAGCGGGTGGAATGAGCAGTTCTTC
>TRBV7-2|TRBJ1-2|NA|TRBD1
CASTQTGEFGYTF
TGTGCCAGCACACAGACAGGGGAGTTTGGCTACACCTTC
>TRBV10-3|TRBJ2-5|NA|TRBD2
CATSGGDKETQYF
TGTGCCACCAGCGGGGGGGACAAAGAGACCCAGTACTTC
>TRBV15|TRBJ1-2|NA|NA
CATSRAGVTDGYTF
TGTGCCACCAGCAGAGCAGGGGTAACGGATGGCTACACCTTC
>TRBV27|TRBJ1-2|NA|NA
CASSLADSYGYTF
TGTGCCAGCAGTTTGGCAGATTCCTATGGCTACACCTTC
>TRBV2|TRBJ2-1|NA|TRBD2
CASSVGLAGVEEQFF
TGTGCCAGCAGTGTTGGACTAGCGGGAGTGGAAGAGCAGTTCTTC
>TRBV18|TRBJ1-3|NA|NA
CASSPGLGSGNTIYF
TGTGCCAGCTCCCCCGGACTTGGCTCTGGAAACACCATATATTTT
>TRBV28|TRBJ1-6|NA|TRBD1
CASSLTGPLSYYNSPLHF
TGTGCCAGCAGTCTGACAGGGCCTCTCTCCTACTATAATTCACCCCTCCACTTT
>TRBV6-5|TRBJ1-3|NA|NA
CASIGAGNTIYF
TGTGCCAGCATCGGTGCTGGAAACACCATATATTTT
>TRBV4-3|TRBJ1-1|NA|NA
CASSRGPSNTEAFF
TGCGCCAGCAGCCGGGGCCCATCTAACACTGAAGCTTTCTTT
>TRBV18|TRBJ2-7|NA|TRBD2
CASSPLGLAGGPFLSYEQYF
TGTGCCAGCTCACCACTTGGACTAGCGGGAGGGCCGTTTTTATCCTACGAGCAGTACTTC
>TRBV10-3|TRBJ2-7|NA|NA
CAISESYRAYEQYF
TGTGCCATCAGTGAGTCGTACAGGGCCTACGAGCAGTACTTC
>TRBV13|TRBJ2-7|NA|NA
CASSTREFYEQYF
TGTGCCAGCAGCACCCGCGAATTCTACGAGCAGTACTTC
>TRBV9|TRBJ2-3|NA|NA
CASSAVSTEEDTQYF
TGTGCCAGCAGCGCCGTCTCAACTGAGGAGGATACGCAGTATTTT
>TRBV6-1|TRBJ1-2|NA|TRBD1
CASRVGQGANYGYTF
TGTGCCAGCAGGGTCGGACAGGGGGCGAATTATGGCTACACCTTC